This T cell receptor (beta chain) was documented in a study of metastatic and nonmetastatic thyroid tumors. On the study more broadly: It was across blood and tumor or nodule tissue from malignant and benign thyroid patients that repertoires were compared. Study-wide findings and caveats: Compared with benign nodules, malignant thyroid tumors were reported to have significantly higher TCR beta diversity in both blood and tumor.

Concerning this clone itself: Its target is not known. Given a much more abundant clone one base away, this may be a read error. At the DNA level, this CDR3 is encoded by other sequences in the same sample as well.

The CDR3 spans 15 residues. CDR1 is DFQATT and CDR2 is SNEGSKA in the germline V gene (reference sequence). Study processing details: A classifier for distant metastasis in papillary thyroid cancer was constructed using CDR3 differences observed across clinicopathological groups. MiXCR was used by TCRdb to re-call the PCR reads. TCRdb, rather than the study authors, made the V and J calls. The repertoire holds tens of thousands of clones, with around an eighth as singletons. No patient had received any treatment before thyroid surgery. The sequenced sample consisted of blood. The chain recombines TRBV20-1 with TRBJ2-7, with a possible D match to TRBD2 (7 bases). The source is a male donor with papillary thyroid cancer or a benign thyroid nodule (not recorded which). Some clones in this sample may be carry-over from other donors' samples. The CDR3 region is CSANPGAGARYEQYF. For the CDR3, the DNA is TGTAGTGCTAACCCTGGGGCGGGGGCTAGGTACGAGCAGTACTTC.